The T cell receptor beta chain described here comes from a study of blood T cell repertoires in COVID-19. Study background: Sites across the United States, Italy and Spain contributed samples from acute and convalescent COVID-19. Sources were T cells, B-cell-depleted T cells, or PBMCs; the material itself was cDNA or gDNA.

Individuals aged about 18 to 90 years were recruited from roughly 22 US areas. Categorization into cohorts depended on clinical history that participants reported. Profiling relied on immunoSEQ multiplex PCR, and the TCRdb table lists in-frame clones only, not all of them. The data show under 250,000 clones, with 65% to 90% seen just once and more than 8.5% held by the top ten. Sequencing used PBMCs or T cells enriched from blood (not recorded which). The receptor was derived from a woman aged 50 to 60 with acute COVID-19.

The DNA for the CDR3 is TGTGCCAGCAGCCAAGATCGCAGGTCCACCTACGAGCAGTACTTC. Encoded protein: CASSQDRRSTYEQYF. The chain combines TRBV3-1 (or the pseudogene TRBV3-2) with TRBJ2-7; D is unresolved. Trimming shortened V by 0 bases and J by 2 bases, and 11 bases separated the two germline ends. Germline V CDR1 and CDR2: LGHDT, YNNKEL (reference sequence). There are 15 residues in the CDR3.